The clone carrying this T cell receptor beta chain was found many times. These data come from a study of blood T cells in healthy people across ages. The use of a sample-barcoded 5' primer and a J-beta primer mix characterized a second PCR of about 6 to 12 cycles. TCRdb independently ran MiXCR on the 5' RACE reads; one entry per CDR3 protein. The data show about a million distinct CDR3 sequences, about 48% seen once. V was clipped by 0 bases and J by 0 bases, with 8 bases between them. This CDR3 is 15 amino acids long. Germline CDR1 MGHRA, CDR2 YSYEKL. Material for sequencing was blood. The chain uses TRBV4-1 and TRBJ1-2; D call uncertain. The clonotype originates from a young man in good health. CDR3 sequence: CASSQDSPANYGYTF. CDR3 in DNA: TGCGCCAGCAGCCAAGATAGCCCGGCTAACTATGGCTACACCTTC.